These 9 T cell receptor beta chains were all obtained from the same sample, sequenced in a study of shared clonotypes between healthy human individuals. Data came from immunoSEQ multiplex PCR; TCRdb stores just in-frame clones and leaves some out. The sample lists around 2,100,000 clones, around 96% occurring once. Naive CD8 isolation took CD45RO-negative cells positively selected for CCR7 and excluded terminally differentiated effector memory CD45RA+ cells. Sequencing input: naive CD8+ T cells sorted from blood. These receptors were obtained from a man aged 18 to 29 in good health.

Only one count was recorded for this clone. The chain employs TRBV7-8 and TRBJ2-5, with D possibly matching TRBD2 (5 bases). The CDR3 loop spans 13 amino acids. Germline loops: CDR1 SGHVS, CDR2 FQNEAQ. Trimming stripped 8 bases from V and 4 bases from J, with 14 bases between. The CDR3 DNA follows: TGTGCCAGCCTCCCGGGGAATGGAGAGACCCAGTACTTC. Its translation is CASLPGNGETQYF.

The chain joins TRBV7-9 to TRBJ2-7, with a weak D call TRBD1 (7 bases). The germline CDR1 and CDR2 sequences are SEHNR and FQNEAQ (reference sequence). The V gene lost 4 bases and the J gene lost 4 bases, with 17 bases spanning the gap. This CDR3 is 15 amino acids long. Here the CDR3 reads CASSSLDREAYEQYF. The CDR3 DNA is TGTGCCAGCAGCTCCCTCGACAGGGAGGCGTACGAGCAGTACTTC.

The rearrangement joins TRBV28 to TRBJ1-5, with 10 bases aligning to TRBD1. Germline-derived CDR1 and CDR2 are MDHEN and SYDVKM. V lost 5 bases and J lost 6; bases outside the gene matches: 13. The CDR3 has 17 residues. The CDR3 reads CASSHEAGQGEGQPQHF. CDR3 in DNA: TGTGCCAGCAGTCACGAGGCTGGACAGGGGGAGGGTCAGCCCCAGCATTTT.

This chain links TRBV27 with TRBJ2-3, with D possibly being TRBD2 (5 bases). CDR1 and CDR2 (germline): MNHEY, SMNVEV (reference sequence). This CDR3 region has 16 residues. V was pared by 5 bases and J by 0 bases, with 15 bases between. For the CDR3, the DNA is TGTGCCAGCAGTCCGTTGGACTTCTCTAGCACAGATACGCAGTATTTT. Its translation is CASSPLDFSSTDTQYF.

The gene calls are TRBV10-2 and TRBJ2-4; D may match TRBD1 or TRBD2 (5 bases each). Deletions cut 2 bases from V and 5 bases from J, with 7 bases between. CDR1 is WSHSY, CDR2 SAAADI, per germline. The CDR3 has 13 residues. In DNA, the CDR3 is TGCGCCAGCAGTGAGGGGACCGAAAACATTCAGTACTTC. This sequence encodes CASSEGTENIQYF.

The genes are TRBV7-3 and TRBJ2-1, with 8 bases that match TRBD2. Trimming at V came to 5 bases and at J to 2 bases, leaving 11 bases not matched to a gene. Germline values: CDR1 SGHTA, CDR2 FQGTGA. The CDR3 sequence is 17 residues long. The CDR3 DNA sequence: TGTGCCAGCAGCCCGCAAATGGCAGCGGGGGCCTACAATGAGCAGTTCTTC. Residues: CASSPQMAAGAYNEQFF.

CDR3 region: CASSLFPAGQEKLFF. The DNA for the CDR3 is TGTGCCAGCAGCTTATTTCCAGCAGGCCAAGAAAAACTGTTTTTT. The chain employs TRBV11-2 and TRBJ1-4, with unresolved D. Germline lookup yields CDR1 SGHAT and CDR2 FQNNGV. The CDR3 loop spans 15 amino acids. V lost 2 bases, J lost 8 bases, and 15 bases lay in between.

The chain has TRBV7-2 and TRBJ2-5, with D possibly matching TRBD2 (6 bases). Germline V gene sequence: CDR1 SGHTA, CDR2 FQGNSA. The CDR3 is 12 residues long. Trimming removed 4 bases at V and 9 bases at J, with 12 bases between. The CDR3 is CASSWGVMAQYF. The CDR3 DNA reads TGTGCCAGCAGCTGGGGGGTGATGGCCCAGTACTTC.

V and J are TRBV11-2 and TRBJ2-1; weak D call: TRBD2 (6 bases). Trimming shortened V by 5 bases and J by 8 bases, and 22 bases separated the two germline ends. Germline V lookup: CDR1 SGHAT, CDR2 FQNNGV. This CDR3 is built from 16 residues. CDR3 in DNA: TGTGCCAGCAGCCTAATCCAGCTAGCGTCGCTTGATGAGCAGTTCTTC. Translated, it gives CASSLIQLASLDEQFF.